This T cell receptor beta chain was identified in a study of tumor-infiltrating lymphocytes in localized non-small cell lung cancer. Study in general: Tumor tissue and non-adjacent uninvolved lung came from each patient. The study's findings and limits: Each assay used a separate piece of the same tissue.

About this clone: Its antigen is unknown.

The germline V and J ends were trimmed by 5 bases and 5 bases, with 18 bases remaining between them. The length of the CDR3 is 15 residues. Looked up from germline, CDR1 is SNHLY and CDR2 is FYNNEI. Measured with immunoSEQ multiplex PCR; TCRdb has only the in-frame clones, and not every one. The data hold approximately 12,000 clones, with 75% to 85% observed a single time. The sample was lung tumor tissue. The rearrangement uses TRBV2 and TRBJ1-2; D gene ambiguous. The clonotype comes from a human donor with non-small cell lung cancer. The CDR3 loop reads CASSRAVEPLYGYTF. The CDR3 DNA is TGTGCCAGCAGTAGGGCGGTGGAGCCGCTTTATGGCTACACCTTC.